The 2 T cell receptor beta chains presented below share a single source sample, sequenced in a study of glioma-infiltrating T cells after dendritic cell vaccination. Profiled with immunoSEQ multiplex PCR; TCRdb holds only in-frame clones, not every one. The data show almost 65,000 clones, with around 83% seen just once and more than 8% held by the top ten. Here the sequenced sample was blood, taken before dendritic cell vaccination. Every receptor here comes from a human donor with glioblastoma.

The rearrangement links TRBV6-6 to TRBJ2-7, with TRBD2 as a possible D gene (5 bases). Trimming removed 6 bases from V and 0 bases from J, with 12 bases in between. Germline assignment: CDR1 MNHNY and CDR2 SVGAGI (reference sequence). The CDR3 sequence is 14 residues long. The CDR3 here is CASSPPSGSYEQYF. In DNA, the CDR3 is TGTGCCAGCAGCCCGCCAAGCGGCTCCTACGAGCAGTACTTC.

The chain combines TRBV5-4 with TRBJ1-2, with TRBD1 as a possible D gene (5 bases). CDR3 size: 14 residues. Per germline, CDR1 SGHNT and CDR2 YYREEE (reference sequence). V was shortened by 6 bases and J by 8 bases, with 20 bases between the two germline ends. In DNA form, the CDR3 reads TGTGCCAGCACCGTGGGGGAGGGGCTGCGAGGCTACACCTTC. Translating gives CASTVGEGLRGYTF.